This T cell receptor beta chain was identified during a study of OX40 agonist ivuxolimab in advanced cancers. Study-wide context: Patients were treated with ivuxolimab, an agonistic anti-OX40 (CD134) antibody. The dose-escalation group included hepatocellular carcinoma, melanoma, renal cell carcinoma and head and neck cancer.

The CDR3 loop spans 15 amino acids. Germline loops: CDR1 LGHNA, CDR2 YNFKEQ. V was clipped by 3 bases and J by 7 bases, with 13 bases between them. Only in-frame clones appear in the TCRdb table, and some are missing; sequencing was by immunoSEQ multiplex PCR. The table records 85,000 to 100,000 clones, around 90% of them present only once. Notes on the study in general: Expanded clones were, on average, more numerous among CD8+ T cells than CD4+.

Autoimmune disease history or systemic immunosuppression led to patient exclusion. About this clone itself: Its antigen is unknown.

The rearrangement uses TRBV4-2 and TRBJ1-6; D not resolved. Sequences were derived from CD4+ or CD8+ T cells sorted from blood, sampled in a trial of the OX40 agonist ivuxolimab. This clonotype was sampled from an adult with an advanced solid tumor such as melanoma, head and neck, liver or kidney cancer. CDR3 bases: TGTGCCAGCAGCCATTTAGAACAGAAAAATTCACCCCTCCACTTT. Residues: CASSHLEQKNSPLHF.